The 9 T cell receptor beta chains given below trace back to one sample, sequenced in a study of early stage breast cancer tumors. Here immunoSEQ multiplex PCR was the method, and the copy in TCRdb shows in-frame clones only, minus some. The table records approximately 30,000 clones, approximately 80% of them present only once. The sample comprised blood. The source of these receptors is a person between 60 and 70 years old with breast cancer.

The chain uses TRBV7-2 and TRBJ2-1; 9 nucleotides align to TRBD2. The CDR3 is 15 amino acids. Germline values: CDR1 SGHTA, CDR2 FQGNSA. Trimming took 3 bases from V and 6 from J; bases not matched to a gene: 6. The CDR3 region is CASSLGAGGFNEQFF. The CDR3 coding sequence is TGTGCCAGCAGCTTGGGAGCGGGAGGATTCAATGAGCAGTTCTTC.

This rearrangement joins TRBV9 to TRBJ1-2; a weak D match, TRBD1 (5 bases). Germline CDR1 SGDLS, CDR2 YYNGEE. Trimming took off 4 bases at V and 2 bases at J, with 12 bases between the two ends. The CDR3 loop spans 14 amino acids. The CDR3 region is CASSPRVDNYGYTF. For the CDR3, the DNA is TGTGCCAGCAGCCCCAGGGTAGACAACTATGGCTACACCTTC.

This chain connects TRBV27 to TRBJ2-5; 7 bases map to TRBD1. Germline V lookup: CDR1 MNHEY, CDR2 SMNVEV (reference sequence). The V and J ends lost 8 bases and 5 bases, in that order; junction bases with no gene match: 11. This CDR3 contains 14 residues. CDR3 amino acids: CASPDRPPAETQYF. The DNA for the CDR3 is TGTGCCAGCCCGGACAGGCCCCCCGCTGAGACCCAGTACTTC.

The chain combines TRBV6-1 with TRBJ1-2; TRBD1 is a possible D gene (5 bases). The CDR3 length is 15 residues. From germline, CDR1 is MNHNS and CDR2 SASEGT. The germline V and J ends were trimmed by 0 bases and 6 bases, with 14 bases remaining between them. The CDR3 loop is CASSEAPGGVDGYTF. The CDR3 DNA follows: TGTGCCAGCAGTGAAGCCCCGGGGGGGGTGGATGGCTACACCTTC.

The sample holds a few counts of this clone. The chain combines TRBV6-5 with TRBJ2-2; D perhaps matches TRBD1 (6 bases). With 6 bases removed from V and 11 bases from J, the gap between germline ends came to 16 bases. The CDR3 is 13 amino acids. Germline V gene data show CDR1 as MNHEY and CDR2 as SVGAGI. The DNA for the CDR3 is TGTGCCAGCAGAGGACCAGGGGCGACCGAGCTGTTTTTT. This sequence encodes CASRGPGATELFF.

This clone was seen many times. DNA for the CDR3: TGTGCCAGCAGTTCGATTAACCGGGACAGGGTTCACGGCTATGGCTACACCTTC. It encodes CASSSINRDRVHGYGYTF. The gene calls are TRBV28 and TRBJ1-2; 9 nucleotides match TRBD1. The CDR3 is made up of 18 amino acids. V lost 4 bases and J lost 4; bases outside the gene matches: 16. Germline loops: CDR1 MDHEN, CDR2 SYDVKM.

The rearrangement joins TRBV6-5 to TRBJ1-4; possibly TRBD1 for D (5 bases). Between the trimmed V and J ends, which lost 7 bases and 5 bases, there was a span of 14 bases. Germline V gene sequence: CDR1 MNHEY, CDR2 SVGAGI. The CDR3 loop spans 14 amino acids. CDR3 region: CASKVDNYNEKLFF. The CDR3 nucleotides are TGTGCCAGCAAAGTGGACAATTACAATGAAAAACTGTTTTTT.

The chain recombines TRBV19 with TRBJ2-1; 9 nucleotides match TRBD2. V was clipped by 3 bases and J by 2 bases; unmatched bases: 5. The CDR3 loop spans 16 amino acids. CDR1 is LNHDA, CDR2 SQIVND, per germline (reference sequence). The CDR3 reads CASSMIGGRAYNEQFF. CDR3 nucleotides: TGTGCCAGTAGTATGATCGGCGGGAGGGCCTACAATGAGCAGTTCTTC.

This sequence joins TRBV9 and TRBJ2-7, with 7 bases that match TRBD2. The CDR3 loop spans 16 amino acids. With V trimmed by 4 bases and J by 7 bases, 17 bases remained unmatched. Germline V gene data show CDR1 as SGDLS and CDR2 as YYNGEE. DNA of the CDR3: TGTGCCAGCAGCCCAAGCGGGTTAGCGGGTGTGGGGGAGCAGTACTTC. This encodes CASSPSGLAGVGEQYF.